This passage covers 12 T cell receptor beta chains from one sample sequenced in a study of blood T cell repertoires in COVID-19. Clones were sequenced by immunoSEQ multiplex PCR, and TCRdb holds only the in-frame ones, with some missing. The sample comprises roughly 400,000 clones, 87% of which are singletons, and roughly 9.4% rests with the top ten. The sequenced sample was PBMCs or T cells enriched from blood (not recorded which). These receptors all come from a woman between 50 and 59 years old who had recovered from COVID-19.

This chain links TRBV6-5 with TRBJ1-2, with D uncertain. Looked up from germline, CDR1 is MNHEY and CDR2 is SVGAGI. The CDR3 is 13 residues long. V was shortened by 8 bases and J by 6 bases, with 16 bases between the two germline ends. The DNA of the CDR3 is TGTGCCAGCCATATCGGGATTTGGGATGGCTACACCTTC. As protein: CASHIGIWDGYTF.

The chain links TRBV6-1 to TRBJ1-1, with D possibly TRBD1 on 6 matching bases. Germline CDR1 and CDR2: MNHNS and SASEGT. V lost 3 bases to trimming and J lost 3 bases, with 11 bases between them. The CDR3 has 14 amino acids. The chain's CDR3 is CASSDEGGYTEAFF. The CDR3, as DNA: TGTGCCAGCAGTGACGAGGGGGGGTACACTGAAGCTTTCTTT.

This sequence joins TRBV30 and TRBJ2-1; tentative D call: TRBD2 (6 bases). The ends were cut back, 0 bases at V and 12 bases at J, with 12 bases in the middle. The CDR3 consists of 12 residues. Per germline, CDR1 GTSNPN and CDR2 SVGIG (reference sequence). The CDR3 nucleotides are TGTGCCTGGAGTGTAACGGAGGGTGGGCAGTTCTTC. It codes for CAWSVTEGGQFF.

The chain recombines TRBV11-2 with TRBJ1-2; possibly TRBD1 for D (5 bases). Germline V CDR1 and CDR2: SGHAT, FQNNGV. Trimming took off 4 bases at V and 4 bases at J, with 16 bases between the two ends. The CDR3 extends over 15 amino acids. CDR3 loop: CASSYFPGAAYGYTF. Written as DNA, the CDR3 is TGTGCCAGCAGCTACTTCCCTGGGGCCGCCTATGGCTACACCTTC.

J is TRBJ2-2 and V is TRBV19; 10 nucleotides agree with TRBD2. This CDR3 has 19 residues. Germline CDR1 and CDR2: LNHDA and SQIVND (reference sequence). V was clipped by 3 bases and J by 2 bases; unmatched bases: 12. In DNA form, the CDR3 reads TGTGCCAGTAGTATTTCCCCAAGTCTAGCGGGAGTAAACACCGGGGAGCTGTTTTTT. Amino acid sequence: CASSISPSLAGVNTGELFF.

This chain uses TRBV6-5 with TRBJ2-5; possible D gene TRBD1, 6 bases. Germline V CDR1 and CDR2: MNHEY, SVGAGI. Trimming left V 10 bases short and J 4 bases short, with 13 bases between. CDR3 size: 12 residues. CDR3 protein: CATLQGGETQYF. The CDR3 nucleotides read TGTGCCACCCTACAGGGTGGAGAGACCCAGTACTTC.

The chain links TRBV28 to TRBJ1-5; D gene ambiguous. Germline lookup yields CDR1 MDHEN and CDR2 SYDVKM. Between the trimmed V and J ends, which lost 2 bases and 6 bases, there was a span of 8 bases. This CDR3 region has 13 residues. For the CDR3, the DNA is TGTGCCAGCAGTTTAGCCGGGGTTCAGCCCCAGCATTTT. Translating it yields CASSLAGVQPQHF.

The table lists this clone with a few counts. CDR3 in amino acids: CASSVNNEKLFF. CDR3 nucleotides: TGTGCCAGCAGCGTCAATAATGAAAAACTGTTTTTT. The chain couples TRBV11-1 to TRBJ1-4; D gene uncertain. The V gene lost 5 bases and the J gene lost 4 bases, with 5 bases spanning the gap. The CDR3 consists of 12 residues. Germline V gives CDR1 SGHAT, CDR2 FQDESV (reference sequence).

The CDR3 loop is CASSRSTFYEQYF. CDR3 sequence (DNA): TGTGCCAGCAGCCGGAGTACTTTCTACGAGCAGTACTTC. The gene calls are TRBV7-8 and TRBJ2-7, with D unclear. This CDR3 is 13 amino acids long. CDR1 is SGHVS, CDR2 FQNEAQ, per germline. V gave up 5 bases and J gave up 3 bases, with 11 bases separating them.

The CDR3 sequence is CATSDSGGSNTGELFF. Here the CDR3 DNA reads TGTGCCACCAGTGATTCCGGGGGATCGAACACCGGGGAGCTGTTTTTT. The gene calls are TRBV24-1 and TRBJ2-2; D is perhaps TRBD2 (6 bases). Germline V gene data show CDR1 as KGHDR and CDR2 as SFDVKD. The CDR3 totals 16 residues. Between the trimmed V and J ends, which lost 2 bases and 0 bases, there was a span of 9 bases.

This clone was seen a handful of times. V gene TRBV28 combines with J gene TRBJ2-3; TRBD1 aligns across 9 bases. Germline V lookup: CDR1 MDHEN, CDR2 SYDVKM. The ends lost 5 bases at V and 1 base at J; junction bases unmatched: 13. This CDR3 region has 18 residues. The CDR3 region is CASSPPTGTGMGTDTQYF. CDR3 DNA: TGTGCCAGCAGTCCACCGACCGGGACAGGGATGGGCACAGATACGCAGTATTTT.

The chain carries TRBV27 and TRBJ1-2, with D uncertain. This CDR3 has 14 amino acids. The V gene's germline CDR1 is MNHEY and CDR2 SMNVEV (reference sequence). V gave up 4 bases and J gave up 8 bases, with 17 bases separating them. This CDR3 reads CASSSPASTGGYTF. In DNA form, the CDR3 reads TGTGCCAGCAGTTCGCCGGCGAGTACGGGGGGCTACACCTTC.